This T cell receptor beta chain was found in a study of blood T cell repertoires in COVID-19. Background on the study: From the United States, Italy and Spain came samples of acute and convalescent COVID-19.

Cohort 3 recovery required two negative PCRs, clearance, or symptom resolution. Germline CDR1 and CDR2: MNHNS and SASEGT. The CDR3 has 16 residues. The V and J ends lost 0 bases and 6 bases respectively, with 17 bases between them. Only in-frame clones appear in the TCRdb table, and some are missing; sequencing was by immunoSEQ multiplex PCR. The repertoire holds 180,000 or so clones, with roughly four fifths as singletons. The chain is built from TRBV6-1 and TRBJ1-1; possibly TRBD1 for D (6 bases). The receptor was isolated from a man in his fifties or sixties who had recovered from COVID-19. The sequenced material came from PBMCs or T cells enriched from blood (not recorded which). CDR3 nucleotide sequence: TGTGCCAGCAGTGAAGCGGAGAGAGGGGGTTACCCTGAAGCTTTCTTT. This codes for CASSEAERGGYPEAFF.